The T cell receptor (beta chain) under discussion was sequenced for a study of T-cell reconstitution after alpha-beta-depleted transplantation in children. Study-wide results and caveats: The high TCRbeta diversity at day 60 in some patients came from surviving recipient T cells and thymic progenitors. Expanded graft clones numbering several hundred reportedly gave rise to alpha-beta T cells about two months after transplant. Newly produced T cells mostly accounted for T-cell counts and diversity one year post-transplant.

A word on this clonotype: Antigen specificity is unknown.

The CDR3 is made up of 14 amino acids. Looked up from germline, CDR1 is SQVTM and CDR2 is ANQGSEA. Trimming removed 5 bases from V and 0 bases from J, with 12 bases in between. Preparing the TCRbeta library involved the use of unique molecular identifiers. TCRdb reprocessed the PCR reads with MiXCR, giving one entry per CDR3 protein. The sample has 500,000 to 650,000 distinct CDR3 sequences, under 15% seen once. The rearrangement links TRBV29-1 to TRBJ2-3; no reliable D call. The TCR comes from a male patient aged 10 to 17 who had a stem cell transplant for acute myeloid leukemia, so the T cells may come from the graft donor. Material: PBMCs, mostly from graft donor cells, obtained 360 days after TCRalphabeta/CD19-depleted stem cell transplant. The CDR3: CSVKVGSSTDTQYF. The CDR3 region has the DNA TGCAGCGTTAAGGTGGGATCTAGCACAGATACGCAGTATTTT.